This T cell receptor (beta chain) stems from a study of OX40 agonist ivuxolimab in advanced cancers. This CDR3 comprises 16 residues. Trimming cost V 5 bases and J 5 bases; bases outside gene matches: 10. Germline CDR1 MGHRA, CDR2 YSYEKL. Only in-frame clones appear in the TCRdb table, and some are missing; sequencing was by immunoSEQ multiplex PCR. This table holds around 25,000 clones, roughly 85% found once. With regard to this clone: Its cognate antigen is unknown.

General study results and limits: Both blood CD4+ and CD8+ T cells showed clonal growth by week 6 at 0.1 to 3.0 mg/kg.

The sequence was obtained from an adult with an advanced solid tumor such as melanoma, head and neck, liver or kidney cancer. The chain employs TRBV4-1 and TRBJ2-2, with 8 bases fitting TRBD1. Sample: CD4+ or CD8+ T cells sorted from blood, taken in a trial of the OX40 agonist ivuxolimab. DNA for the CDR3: TGCGCCAGCAGCTGGACCTGGACAGGGAGGACCGGGGAGCTGTTTTTT. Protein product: CASSWTWTGRTGELFF.